This TCR beta chain was identified during a study of siplizumab effects on memory and regulatory T cells. Deletions cut 4 bases from V and 6 bases from J, with 10 bases between. This CDR3 is built from 12 residues. In germline, CDR1 is SEHNR, CDR2 FQNEAQ (reference sequence). Assay: immunoSEQ multiplex PCR; the TCRdb copy retains only in-frame clones and omits some. The table has roughly 100,000 clones, over 85% seen once. Sample: CD8+ T cells sorted from blood. This TCR was recovered from a human donor in good health. The chain carries TRBV7-9 and TRBJ2-7; perhaps D is TRBD1 or TRBD2 (5 bases each). This CDR3 reads CASSSSGGEQYF. The CDR3 coding sequence is TGTGCCAGCAGCTCCTCTGGGGGCGAGCAGTACTTC.